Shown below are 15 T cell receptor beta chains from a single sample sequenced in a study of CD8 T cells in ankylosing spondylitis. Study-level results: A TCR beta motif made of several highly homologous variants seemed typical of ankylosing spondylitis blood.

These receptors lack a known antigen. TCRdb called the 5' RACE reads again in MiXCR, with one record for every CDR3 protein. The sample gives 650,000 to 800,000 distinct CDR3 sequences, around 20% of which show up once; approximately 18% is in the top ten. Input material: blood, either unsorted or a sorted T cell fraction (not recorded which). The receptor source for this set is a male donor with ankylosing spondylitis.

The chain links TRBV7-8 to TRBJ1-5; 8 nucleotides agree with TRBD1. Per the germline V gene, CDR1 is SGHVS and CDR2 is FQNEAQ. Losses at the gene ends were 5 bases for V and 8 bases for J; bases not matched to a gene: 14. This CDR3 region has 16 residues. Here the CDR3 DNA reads TGTGCCAGCAGCCCTGATAGGGACAGGCTATTGGAGCCCCAGCATTTT. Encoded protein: CASSPDRDRLLEPQHF.

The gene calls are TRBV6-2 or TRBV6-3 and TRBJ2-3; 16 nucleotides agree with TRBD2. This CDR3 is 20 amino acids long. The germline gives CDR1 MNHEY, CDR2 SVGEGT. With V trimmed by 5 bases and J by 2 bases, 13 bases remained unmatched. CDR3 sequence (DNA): TGTGCCAGCAGTCCCCGAGGGACTAGCGGGAGGGCCGTCCCCACAGATACGCAGTATTTT. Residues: CASSPRGTSGRAVPTDTQYF.

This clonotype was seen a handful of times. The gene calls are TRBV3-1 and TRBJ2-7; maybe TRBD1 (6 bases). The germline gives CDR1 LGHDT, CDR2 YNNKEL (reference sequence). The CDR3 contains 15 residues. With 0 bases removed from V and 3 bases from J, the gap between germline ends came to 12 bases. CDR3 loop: CASSQDPTGSYEQYF. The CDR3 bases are TGTGCCAGCAGCCAAGACCCGACAGGTAGCTACGAGCAGTACTTC.

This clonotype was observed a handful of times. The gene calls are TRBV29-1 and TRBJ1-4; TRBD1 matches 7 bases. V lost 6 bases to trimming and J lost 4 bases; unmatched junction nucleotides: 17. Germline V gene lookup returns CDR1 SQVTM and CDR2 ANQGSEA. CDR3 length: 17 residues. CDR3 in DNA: TGCAGCGTCATCCTATATTCGCTCCGGGACAGTAATGAAAAACTGTTTTTT. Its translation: CSVILYSLRDSNEKLFF. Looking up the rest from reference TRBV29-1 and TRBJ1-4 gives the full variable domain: SAVISQKPSRDICQRGTSLTIQCQVDSQVTMMFWYRQQPGQSLTLIATANQGSEATYESGFVIDKFPISRPNLTFSTLTVSNMSPEDSSIYLCSVILYSLRDSNEKLFFGSGTQLSVL.

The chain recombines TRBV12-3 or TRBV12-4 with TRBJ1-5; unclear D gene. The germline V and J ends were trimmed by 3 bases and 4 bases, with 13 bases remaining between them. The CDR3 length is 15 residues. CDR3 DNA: TGTGCCAGCAGTTTGGGTGGAATGGGGAATCAGCCCCAGCATTTT. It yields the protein CASSLGGMGNQPQHF.

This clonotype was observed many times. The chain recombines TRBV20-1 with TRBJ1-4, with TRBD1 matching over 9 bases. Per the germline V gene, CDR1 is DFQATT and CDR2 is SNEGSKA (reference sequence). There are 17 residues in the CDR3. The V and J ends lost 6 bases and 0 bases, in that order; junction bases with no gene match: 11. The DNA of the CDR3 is TGCAGTGCCTTGTGGACAGGGGCATCTGCAACTAATGAAAAACTGTTTTTT. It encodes CSALWTGASATNEKLFF.

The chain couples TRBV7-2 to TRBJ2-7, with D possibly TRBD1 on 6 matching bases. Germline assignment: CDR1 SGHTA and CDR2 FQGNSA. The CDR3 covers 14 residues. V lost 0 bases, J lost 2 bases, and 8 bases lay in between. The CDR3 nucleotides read TGTGCCAGCAGCTTAGCCCGGGACACCTACGAGCAGTACTTC. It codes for CASSLARDTYEQYF.

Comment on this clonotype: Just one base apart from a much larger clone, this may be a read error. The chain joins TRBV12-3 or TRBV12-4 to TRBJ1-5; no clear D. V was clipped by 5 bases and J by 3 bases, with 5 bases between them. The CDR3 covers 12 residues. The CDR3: CASSPANQPQHF. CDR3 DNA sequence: TGTGCCAGCAGTCCGGCCAATCAGCCCCAGCATTTT.

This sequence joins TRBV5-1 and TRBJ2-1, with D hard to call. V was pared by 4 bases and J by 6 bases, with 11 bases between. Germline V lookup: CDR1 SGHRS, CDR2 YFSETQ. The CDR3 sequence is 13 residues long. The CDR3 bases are TGCGCCAGCAGCGCTCCATTACCCAATGAGCAGTTCTTC. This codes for CASSAPLPNEQFF.

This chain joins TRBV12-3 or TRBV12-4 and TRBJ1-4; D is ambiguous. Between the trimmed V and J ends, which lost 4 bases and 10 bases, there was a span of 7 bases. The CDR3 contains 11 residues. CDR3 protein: CASSSVGKLFF. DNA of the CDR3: TGTGCCAGCAGTTCTGTCGGAAAACTGTTTTTT.

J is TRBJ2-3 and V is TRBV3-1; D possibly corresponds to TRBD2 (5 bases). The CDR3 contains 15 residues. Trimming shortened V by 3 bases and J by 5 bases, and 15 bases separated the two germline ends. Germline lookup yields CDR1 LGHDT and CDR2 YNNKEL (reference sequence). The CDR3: CASSQRGRAVDTQYF. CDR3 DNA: TGTGCCAGCAGCCAGCGTGGGCGGGCAGTAGATACGCAGTATTTT.

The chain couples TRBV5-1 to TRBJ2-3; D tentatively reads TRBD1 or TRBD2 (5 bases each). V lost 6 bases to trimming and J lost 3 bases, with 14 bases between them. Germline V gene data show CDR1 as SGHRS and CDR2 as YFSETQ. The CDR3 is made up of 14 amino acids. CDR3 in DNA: TGCGCCAGCACAAGGGGAGAGAGGACAGATACGCAGTATTTT. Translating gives CASTRGERTDTQYF.

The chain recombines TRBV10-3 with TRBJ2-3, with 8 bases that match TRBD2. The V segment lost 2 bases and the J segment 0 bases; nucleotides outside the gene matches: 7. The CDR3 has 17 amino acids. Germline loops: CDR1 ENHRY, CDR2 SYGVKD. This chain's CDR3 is CAISEMRAGGSTDTQYF. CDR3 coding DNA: TGTGCCATCAGTGAGATGCGTGCGGGGGGAAGCACAGATACGCAGTATTTT.

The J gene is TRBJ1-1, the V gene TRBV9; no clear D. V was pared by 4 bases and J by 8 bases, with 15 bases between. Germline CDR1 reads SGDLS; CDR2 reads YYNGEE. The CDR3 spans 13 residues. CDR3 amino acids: CASSPDLLGEAFF. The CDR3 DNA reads TGTGCCAGCAGCCCGGATCTACTGGGAGAAGCTTTCTTT.

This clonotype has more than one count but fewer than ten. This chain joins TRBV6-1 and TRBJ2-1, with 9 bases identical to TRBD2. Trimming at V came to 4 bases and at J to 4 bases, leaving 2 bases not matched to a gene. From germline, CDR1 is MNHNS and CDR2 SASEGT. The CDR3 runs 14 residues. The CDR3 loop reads CASSVSGSYNEQFF. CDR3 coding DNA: TGTGCCAGCAGTGTTAGCGGGAGTTACAATGAGCAGTTCTTC.